This T cell receptor beta chain was identified during a study of T-cell reconstitution after alpha-beta-depleted transplantation in children. Study-wide results and caveats: Day-60 TCRbeta diversity that was high in some patients was derived from surviving recipient T cells and thymic progenitors. Among T cells one year after transplant, newly produced cells accounted for most counts and diversity. At around two months after transplant, the alpha-beta T cells were reportedly derived from several hundred expanded clones that came from non-depleted graft cells.

About this clonotype itself: The antigen is unknown.

The TCRbeta library incorporated unique molecular identifiers. TCRdb processed the PCR reads anew with MiXCR; each CDR3 protein has one entry. This table holds 100,000 to 150,000 distinct CDR3 sequences, 20% to 25% found once. The CDR3 spans 14 residues. Germline V lookup: CDR1 SGHAT, CDR2 FQNNGV. V was shortened by 7 bases and J by 1 base, with 12 bases between the two germline ends. This sequence originates from a male patient between 2 and 15 years old who had a stem cell transplant for chronic granulomatous disease, so the T cells may come from the graft donor. The chain recombines TRBV11-2 with TRBJ2-3; no firm D call. The material was PBMCs, mostly from graft donor cells, obtained 180 days after TCRalphabeta/CD19-depleted stem cell transplant. The CDR3: CASNLRSGTDTQYF. DNA for the CDR3: TGTGCCAGCAACCTCAGAAGCGGCACAGATACGCAGTATTTT.